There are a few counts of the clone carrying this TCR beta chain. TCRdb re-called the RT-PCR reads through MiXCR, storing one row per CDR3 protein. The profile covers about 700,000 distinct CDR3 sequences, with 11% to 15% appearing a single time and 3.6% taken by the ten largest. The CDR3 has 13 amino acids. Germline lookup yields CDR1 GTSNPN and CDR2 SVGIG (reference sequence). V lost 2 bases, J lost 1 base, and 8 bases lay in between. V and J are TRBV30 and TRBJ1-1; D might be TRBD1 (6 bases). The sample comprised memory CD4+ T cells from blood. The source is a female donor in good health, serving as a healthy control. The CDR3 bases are TGTGCCTGGAGTCCACAGGGGAACACTGAAGCTTTCTTT. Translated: CAWSPQGNTEAFF.